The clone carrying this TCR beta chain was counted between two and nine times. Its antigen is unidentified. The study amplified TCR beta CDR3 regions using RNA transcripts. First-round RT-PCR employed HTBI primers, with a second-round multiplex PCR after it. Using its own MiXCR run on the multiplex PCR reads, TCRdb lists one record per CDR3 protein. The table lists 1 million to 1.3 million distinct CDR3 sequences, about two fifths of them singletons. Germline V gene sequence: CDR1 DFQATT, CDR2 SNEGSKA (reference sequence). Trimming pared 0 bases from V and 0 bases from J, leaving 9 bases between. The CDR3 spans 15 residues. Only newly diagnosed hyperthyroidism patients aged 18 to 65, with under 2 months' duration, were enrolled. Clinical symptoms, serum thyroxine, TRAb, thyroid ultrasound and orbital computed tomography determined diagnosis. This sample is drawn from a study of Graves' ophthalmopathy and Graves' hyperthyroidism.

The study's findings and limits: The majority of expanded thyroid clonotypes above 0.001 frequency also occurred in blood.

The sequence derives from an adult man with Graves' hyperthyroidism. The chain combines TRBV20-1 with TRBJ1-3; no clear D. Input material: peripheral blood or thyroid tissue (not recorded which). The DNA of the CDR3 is TGCAGTGCTAGAGATCACCGAATCTCTGGAAACACCATATATTTT. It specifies CSARDHRISGNTIYF.